A single sample gave rise to the 13 T cell receptor beta chains below, sequenced in a study of memory CD8 T cells in hepatitis C reinfection. Data came from immunoSEQ multiplex PCR; TCRdb stores just in-frame clones and leaves some out. The data show tens of thousands of clones, 89% seen once. The time point here: pre-reinfection, 55 to 20 weeks before reinfection detection. The sorted cells went straight to TCR sequencing with no prior in vitro expansion. The sequenced sample was naive CD8+ T cells sorted from blood. These receptors all come from a man aged 18 to 29 with hepatitis C virus infection.

The chain employs TRBV6-5 and TRBJ1-4; TRBD1 might be the D (6 bases). The germline gives CDR1 MNHEY, CDR2 SVGAGI. Trimming pared 6 bases from V and 4 bases from J, leaving 9 bases between. The CDR3 is 13 residues long. The CDR3: CASRGQNNEKLFF. CDR3 coding DNA: TGTGCCAGCAGAGGACAGAATAATGAAAAACTGTTTTTT.

The chain has TRBV7-8 and TRBJ2-7; D may be TRBD2 (6 bases). With 5 bases removed from V and 2 bases from J, the gap between germline ends came to 19 bases. Germline lookup yields CDR1 SGHVS and CDR2 FQNEAQ. The CDR3 loop spans 16 amino acids. The CDR3 is CASSPRPGLRTYEQYV. The CDR3 bases are TGTGCCAGCAGCCCTAGGCCGGGACTGCGGACCTACGAGCAGTACGTC.

This rearrangement joins TRBV29-1 to TRBJ2-5; 8 nucleotides match TRBD2. V gave up 2 bases and J gave up 5 bases; unmatched junction bases: 1. Germline V gives CDR1 SQVTM, CDR2 ANQGSEA. The CDR3 loop spans 12 amino acids. The CDR3 is CSVESGGETQYF. CDR3 coding DNA: TGCAGCGTTGAATCGGGAGGGGAGACCCAGTACTTC.

The CDR3 coding sequence is TGTGCCAGCGGGACAGGGGTTCGCGATGAGCAGTTCTTC. This codes for CASGTGVRDEQFF. J is TRBJ2-1 and V is TRBV7-9; TRBD1 agrees at 10 bases. The CDR3 sequence is 13 residues long. Per germline, CDR1 SEHNR and CDR2 FQNEAQ (reference sequence). With 8 bases clipped from V and 8 bases from J, the junction kept 6 bases outside the gene matches.

This chain links TRBV6-6 with TRBJ2-2; 7 bases are a match to TRBD1. Germline loops: CDR1 MNHNY, CDR2 SVGAGI (reference sequence). Trimming removed 4 bases from V and 2 bases from J; junction bases left unmatched: 7. CDR3 size: 16 residues. CDR3 nucleotides: TGTGCCAGCAGTTTCCCGACAGGGCCTAACACCGGGGAGCTGTTTTTT. Translating it yields CASSFPTGPNTGELFF.

The chain employs TRBV2 and TRBJ2-5; 13 bases are shared with TRBD2. The ends lost 8 bases at V and 5 bases at J; junction bases unmatched: 8. The germline gives CDR1 SNHLY, CDR2 FYNNEI. This CDR3 comprises 15 residues. The CDR3 here is CASLRLAGGEETQYF. The CDR3 bases are TGTGCCAGCCTCCGACTAGCGGGAGGTGAGGAGACCCAGTACTTC. Combining the CDR3 with reference TRBV2 and TRBJ2-5 gives the whole variable domain EPEVTQTPSHQVTQMGQEVILRCVPISNHLYFYWYRQILGQKVEFLVSFYNNEISEKSEIFDDQFSVERPDGSNFTLKIRSTKLEDSAMYFCASLRLAGGEETQYFGPGTRLLVL.

The CDR3 sequence is CASSGRRGYEQYF. The CDR3 DNA follows: TGTGCCAGCAGTGGCCGCCGGGGCTACGAGCAGTACTTC. The chain links TRBV27 to TRBJ2-7; D may be TRBD2 (5 bases). The CDR3 covers 13 residues. Trimming left V 5 bases short and J 3 bases short, with 11 bases between. The germline gives CDR1 MNHEY, CDR2 SMNVEV (reference sequence).

This chain uses TRBV28 with TRBJ2-1, with D possibly being TRBD2 (5 bases). Trimming stripped 4 bases from V and 5 bases from J, with 18 bases between. The CDR3 is made up of 16 amino acids. The V gene's germline CDR1 is MDHEN and CDR2 SYDVKM. This CDR3 is CASSSPMRVLHNEQFF. The CDR3 DNA follows: TGTGCCAGCAGTTCCCCGATGAGGGTGCTTCACAATGAGCAGTTCTTC.

The gene calls are TRBV5-6 and TRBJ1-5; 9 bases agree with TRBD1. Per germline, CDR1 SGHDT and CDR2 YYEEEE. With V trimmed by 3 bases and J by 7 bases, 5 bases remained unmatched. The CDR3 extends over 14 amino acids. CDR3 amino acids: CASSWGQGGQPQHF. Here the CDR3 DNA reads TGTGCCAGCAGCTGGGGACAGGGAGGACAGCCCCAGCATTTT.

The rearrangement links TRBV19 to TRBJ2-5, with 7 bases that match TRBD2. This CDR3 region has 15 residues. The V and J ends lost 1 base and 5 bases, in that order; junction bases with no gene match: 7. Germline CDR1 LNHDA, CDR2 SQIVND (reference sequence). The CDR3 DNA is TGTGCCAGTAGTATAGGTGGCGGGGGTTTTGAGACCCAGTACTTC. This translates into CASSIGGGGFETQYF.

The genes are TRBV7-9 and TRBJ2-1, with D possibly being TRBD2 (6 bases). CDR1 is SEHNR, CDR2 FQNEAQ, per germline (reference sequence). Trimming pared 7 bases from V and 0 bases from J, leaving 13 bases between. The CDR3 contains 15 residues. This CDR3 reads CASNLGGYSYNEQFF. Written as DNA, the CDR3 is TGTGCCAGCAACCTTGGAGGGTACTCCTACAATGAGCAGTTCTTC.

The chain uses TRBV7-6 and TRBJ2-1; D is perhaps TRBD2 (6 bases). The germline gives CDR1 SGHVS, CDR2 FNYEAQ. Trimming pared 5 bases from V and 0 bases from J, leaving 14 bases between. The CDR3 runs to 16 residues. The CDR3 is CASSPTSTSSYNEQFF. The CDR3 region has the DNA TGTGCCAGCAGCCCCACCTCGACTAGCTCCTACAATGAGCAGTTCTTC.

This clone was seen more than once but under ten times. The V call is TRBV4-1, the J call TRBJ1-4; D perhaps matches TRBD1 (6 bases). The CDR3 has 17 residues. Germline V gene data show CDR1 as MGHRA and CDR2 as YSYEKL. Trimming cost V 0 bases and J 3 bases, with 14 bases left between them. The CDR3 loop is CASSQDQGGLSNEKLFF. The CDR3 coding sequence is TGCGCCAGCAGCCAAGATCAAGGGGGTCTATCTAATGAAAAACTGTTTTTT.